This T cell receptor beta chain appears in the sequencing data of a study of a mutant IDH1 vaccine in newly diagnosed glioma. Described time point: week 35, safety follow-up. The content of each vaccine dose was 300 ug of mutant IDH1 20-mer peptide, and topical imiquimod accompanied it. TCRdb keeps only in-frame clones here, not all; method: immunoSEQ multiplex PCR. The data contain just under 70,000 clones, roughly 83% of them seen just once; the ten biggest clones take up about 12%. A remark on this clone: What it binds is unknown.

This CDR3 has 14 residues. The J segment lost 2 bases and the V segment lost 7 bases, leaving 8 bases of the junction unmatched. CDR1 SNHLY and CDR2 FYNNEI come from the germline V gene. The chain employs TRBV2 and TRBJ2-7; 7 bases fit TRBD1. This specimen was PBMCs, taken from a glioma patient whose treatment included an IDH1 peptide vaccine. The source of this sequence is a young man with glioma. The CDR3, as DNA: TGTGCCAGCATTCTGGACAGGAGTCCCTACGAGCAGTACTTC. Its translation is CASILDRSPYEQYF.